This TCR beta chain was retrieved from a study of cytomegalovirus exposure and HLA in healthy donors (dated by TCRdb to 2017 to 2019). Study-wide context: An earlier analysis of 587 of the donors reported under 300 Gb of sequence data and about 120 million unique TCR beta sequences obtained from about 179 million T cells. An early release that covered approximately 600 HLA-typed donors contained 300 to 350 gigabases of sequencing data and 65 million to 100 million unique TCR sequences. Of the roughly 410 genotyped donors, roughly 76% were placed in the genetic ancestry cluster associated with self-reported Caucasian donors. The study was designed to test whether signatures of past pathogen exposure could be identified by cataloging public T cell receptors. The study profiled the T cell repertoires of around 700 subjects by immunosequencing and related them to cytomegalovirus serostatus. Besides the first cohort of roughly 640 subjects, a separate validation cohort made up of over 95 different subjects was used. To predict cytomegalovirus infection status, the study combined high-throughput TCR immunosequencing, statistical association of individual TCRs with disease status, and machine learning. A later analysis re-examined previously published TCR beta repertoires from 500 to 700 donors and added high-resolution HLA genotyping to investigate patterns of TCR occurrence. The later analysis used no new phenotypic data to find candidate immune exposures, relying instead on TCR beta sequences and their occurrence across donors. In an earlier analysis of 550 to 700 of the donors, high-throughput TCR beta sequencing was used to judge whether each TCR beta V gene segment behaved as functional or pseudogenic. Donor age, sex, ethnicity and CMV serostatus were compiled together with the repertoire data. Genome-wide SNP genotypes for about 65% of the roughly 670 donors were used in a later genetic analysis, which treated that subset as a discovery cohort. Every discovery cohort repertoire had been produced on one sequencing platform. HLA typing covered class I and class II loci at four-digit resolution. The number of donors typed differed by locus, with about 620-630 for A, B, C, DRB1 and DQB1, around 560 for DQA1, 600 to 610 for DPA1, and 400 to 490 for DPB1. Because of strong linkage in the cohort, 5 or 6 DR-DQ haplotypes were treated as single units for association and clustering. Across approximately 400 genotyped donors of the cohort, an average of roughly 250,000 unique TCR beta nucleotide sequences per donor were sequenced, and roughly a sixth of those sequences were non-productive. Summary of the overall study and its limitations: In a later analysis, the rate of TCR association differed among HLA loci, with DRB1 alleles having the most associated TCRs and HLA-C alleles having the fewest. Only TCR beta chains were sequenced in this cohort, and the absence of alpha or paired-chain data limited detectable features. The classifier was reported to diagnose cytomegalovirus status with high specificity and sensitivity in both the original cohort and the validation cohort. A later analysis associated 16,951 TCR beta sequences with specific HLA alleles at a false discovery rate of 0.05. Several of the top co-occurrence clusters appeared to be linked to parvovirus B19, influenza, CMV and Epstein-Barr virus, according to a later analysis. A cluster of highly shared sequence variants was judged likely to represent a technical artifact of the sequencing pipeline. In a later analysis, HLA-associated TCR beta chains showed more clonal expansion and lower generation probabilities than non-associated chains that were equally common. According to a later analysis, most CMV-associated TCR beta chains appeared to be HLA-restricted, and the HLA associations seemed to be driven largely by CMV exposure. A total of around 150 TCR beta chains were listed by the study as associated with cytomegalovirus. A further reported finding was that TCR beta sequences accurately predicted the HLA-A and HLA-B alleles for most subjects in the first cohort. Correlated functional status among segregating V segments might be attributable to linkage disequilibrium, but an unknown experimental factor could not be ruled out. When HLA alleles, especially DR and DQ, strongly co-occurred, TCR associations were difficult to assign to individual alleles. In an earlier analysis of fewer than 700 of the donors, most TCR beta V segments appeared in productive rearrangements about 87% or about 30% of the time, broadly matching IMGT annotations. Because the 87-base-pair reads could not distinguish some IMGT-functional V segments, including TRBV6-2 and TRBV6-3, those segments were excluded. Most TCR sequences were observed very rarely across donors, whereas some public TCRs were present in many individuals. Presence/absence analyses assumed roughly uniform sequencing depth across donors, an assumption that may not hold. Because counts were too low, seventeen rarely observed V segments, including chromosome 9 orphons, were left out of the earlier analysis of approximately 500 of the donors. A few of the identified cytomegalovirus-associated TCR beta chains were confirmed in vitro to be specific for cytomegalovirus antigens. The only immune exposure information available for the cohort was CMV serostatus. V-gene and J-gene trimming of TCR beta chains was associated with a missense DCLRE1C variant in a later genetic analysis, and the association was replicated in an independent cohort. The authors suggested that the approach could potentially be generalized to other disease states and immunological phenotypes. Compared with the roughly 720-donor mean, donors in an Asian-associated ancestry cluster had fewer N-insertions in productive TCRs, according to a later genetic analysis. Because HLA typing was unavailable for some donors at each locus, only the typed subset was used in association tests.

The library was produced with the immunoSEQ multiplex PCR assay. A mixture of 60 forward primers for TCR Vbeta segments and 13 reverse primers for TCR Jbeta segments was used in the multiplex PCR. The CDR3 region of rearranged TCR beta genes was amplified from genomic DNA with a multiplex PCR assay. The Illumina HiSeq System was used to sequence the amplified TCR beta libraries as 87-base-pair reads. Per the original workflow: A later analysis tallied around 82 million unique TCR beta chains across the 610 or so repertoires, and approximately 9.9 million of those chains were shared by two or more donors. A nearest-neighbor algorithm error-corrected the raw reads and collapsed the reads into unique sequences, merging closely related sequences to remove PCR and sequencing errors. To assign V, D and J gene segments, CDR3 sequences were aligned to IMGT reference sequences. For a sequence to be retained, a match of at least six nucleotides to both a V gene segment and a J gene segment was required. Rearrangements were classified as productive when the CDR3 lacked stop codons and remained in frame with V and J, and all other rearrangements were classified as non-productive. Following IMGT convention, CDR3 was defined as the stretch from the second conserved V-encoded cysteine up to the conserved J-encoded phenylalanine. The earlier analysis of approximately 500 of the donors excluded sequences that lacked an unambiguous match to a single V gene segment. In an earlier analysis of approximately 590 of the donors, a V segment was called functional when productive rearrangements were above 56.7%, and segregating when the standard deviation between donors exceeded 5%. To diagnose cytomegalovirus status from the catalog of TCR beta chain sequences, a statistical classification framework was built. A later analysis assigned V and J genes by comparing TCR nucleotide sequences with IMGT/GENE-DB human TR gene sequences. Using the TCRdist pipeline, a later analysis assigned CDR3 sequences along with most-parsimonious VDJ recombination scenarios. A later analysis defined each TCR beta chain by its CDR3 amino acid sequence plus V-gene family, and excluded reads lacking a unique V-gene family. As a way to deal with suspected cross-contamination and a sequencing artifact, a later analysis dropped nearly 600 nucleotide sequences that were highly shared and had low generation probability. In a later analysis, a clonal expansion index was calculated for each public chain from normalized within-repertoire ranks of inferred template counts. In a later analysis, generation probabilities were computed using a VDJ recombination model fitted to out-of-frame rearrangements, and the results were checked against IGoR. In a later analysis, hypergeometric tests were used to score TCR-TCR, TCR-HLA and TCR-CMV co-occurrence, with a repertoire-size bias correction applied to TCR pairs. To estimate false discovery rates, a later analysis permuted the HLA or CMV assignments 20 times. A later analysis grouped co-occurring TCRs with DBSCAN, adding TCRdist sequence similarity when clustering within HLA-allele-positive subsets. Repertoires with fewer than 30,000 or more than 120,000 public chains, plus five repertoires with anomalous nucleotide sharing, were excluded from co-occurrence clustering. What TCRdb holds here is the immuneACCESS table cut down to in-frame rearrangements. Part of the clones is not present; checked against another copy, under half of the missing clones reflect an unresolved V gene, and the others are unexplained. V and J calls and clone size are as listed in that table; D and trimming were resolved from the DNA. This sample is represented by 150,000 to 170,000 clones; 80% of them were singletons. Roughly 13% of the sample belongs to the ten largest clones.

On this clone: There is no known antigen for this receptor. The sample holds no much larger clone one base away, and base qualities are not on file.

The cohort consisted of approximately 690 healthy bone marrow donors. All cohort members were sampled while nominally healthy, although unrecorded immune exposures were likely present. The donor was CMV seropositive and was included in the group of approximately 300 seropositive cohort members. A peripheral blood sample was collected from each donor, and TCR beta sequencing was performed on peripheral blood mononuclear cells. The Qiagen DNeasy Blood Extraction Kit was used to extract genomic DNA from the blood cell samples. Unmatched junction bases come to 17, with V trimmed by 6 bases and J by 0 bases. The CDR3 starts with the cysteine, ends with the phenylalanine, and has 20 residues. Solely the CDR3 DNA is kept, with 60 bases framed from the first base. Looking up the germline V gene (reference sequence) yields CDR1 MNHEY and CDR2 SMNVEV.

The rearranged segments are TRBV27 and TRBJ2-1; 10 middle bases align to TRBD2. The source is a man in his thirties or forties in good health and CMV-seropositive. Material: PBMCs. The encoded CDR3 is CASRQVGLAGGLSSYNEQFF. The DNA sequence follows: TGTGCCAGCAGACAAGTCGGGTTAGCGGGAGGCCTAAGCTCCTACAATGAGCAGTTCTTC.